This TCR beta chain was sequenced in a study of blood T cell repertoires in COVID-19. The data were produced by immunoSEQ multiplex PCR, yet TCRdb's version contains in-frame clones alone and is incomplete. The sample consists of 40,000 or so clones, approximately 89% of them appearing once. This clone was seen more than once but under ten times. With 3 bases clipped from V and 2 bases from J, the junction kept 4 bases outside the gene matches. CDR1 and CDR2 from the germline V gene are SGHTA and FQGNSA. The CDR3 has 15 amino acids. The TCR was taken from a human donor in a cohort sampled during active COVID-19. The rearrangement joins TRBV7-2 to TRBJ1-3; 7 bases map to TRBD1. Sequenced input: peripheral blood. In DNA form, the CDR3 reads TGTGCCAGCAGCTTTGCCACAGGGGCTGGAAACACCATATATTTT. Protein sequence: CASSFATGAGNTIYF.